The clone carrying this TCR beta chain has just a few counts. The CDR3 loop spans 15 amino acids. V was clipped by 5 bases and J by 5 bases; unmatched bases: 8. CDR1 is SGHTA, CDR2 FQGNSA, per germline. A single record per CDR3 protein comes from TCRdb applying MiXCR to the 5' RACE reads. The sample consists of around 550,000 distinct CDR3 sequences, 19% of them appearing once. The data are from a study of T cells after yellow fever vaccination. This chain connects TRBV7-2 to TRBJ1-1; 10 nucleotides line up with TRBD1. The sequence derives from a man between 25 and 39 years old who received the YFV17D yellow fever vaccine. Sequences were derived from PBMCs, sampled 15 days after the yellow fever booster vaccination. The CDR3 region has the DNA TGTGCCAGCAGCCAACCCGACAGGGGGCGGACTGAAGCTTTCTTT. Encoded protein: CASSQPDRGRTEAFF.